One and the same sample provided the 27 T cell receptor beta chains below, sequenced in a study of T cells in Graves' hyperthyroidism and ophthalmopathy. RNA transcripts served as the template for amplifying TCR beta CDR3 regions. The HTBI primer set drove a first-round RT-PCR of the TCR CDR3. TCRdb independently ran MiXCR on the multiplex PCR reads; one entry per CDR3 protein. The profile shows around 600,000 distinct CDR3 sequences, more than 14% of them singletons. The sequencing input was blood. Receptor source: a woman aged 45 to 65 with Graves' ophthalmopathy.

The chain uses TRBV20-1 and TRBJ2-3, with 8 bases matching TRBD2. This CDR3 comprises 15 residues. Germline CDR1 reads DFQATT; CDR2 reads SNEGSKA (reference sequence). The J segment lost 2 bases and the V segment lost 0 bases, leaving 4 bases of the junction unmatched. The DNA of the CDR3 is TGCAGTGCTAGAGAAGGTAGCGGGGACACAGATACGCAGTATTTT. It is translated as CSAREGSGDTDTQYF.

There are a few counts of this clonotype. The CDR3 is CASSTRMDRTLSGNTIYF. The CDR3 nucleotides are TGTGCCAGCAGTACGAGAATGGACAGGACACTCTCTGGAAACACCATATATTTT. The rearrangement joins TRBV28 to TRBJ1-3, with 7 bases fitting TRBD1. Trimming at V came to 5 bases and at J to 0 bases, leaving 13 bases not matched to a gene. The V gene's germline CDR1 is MDHEN and CDR2 SYDVKM. This CDR3 spans 18 amino acids. Complete variable domain (other parts from reference TRBV28 and TRBJ1-3): DVKVTQSSRYLVKRTGEKVFLECVQDMDHENMFWYRQDPGLGLRLIYFSYDVKMKEKGDIPEGYSVSREKKERFSLILESASTNQTSMYLCASSTRMDRTLSGNTIYFGEGSWLTVV.

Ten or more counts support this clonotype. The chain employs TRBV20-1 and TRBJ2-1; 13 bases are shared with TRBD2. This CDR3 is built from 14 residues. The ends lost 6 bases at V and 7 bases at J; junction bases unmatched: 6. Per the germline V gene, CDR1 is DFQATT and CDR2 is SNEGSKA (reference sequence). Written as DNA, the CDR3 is TGCAGTGCCACTCGGACTAGCGGGAGAAATGAGCAGTTCTTC. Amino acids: CSATRTSGRNEQFF.

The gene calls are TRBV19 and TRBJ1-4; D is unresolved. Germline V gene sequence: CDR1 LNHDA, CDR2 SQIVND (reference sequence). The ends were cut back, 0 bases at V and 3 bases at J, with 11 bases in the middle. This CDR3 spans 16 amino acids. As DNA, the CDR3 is TGTGCCAGTAGTATAGATCATCCGGGGTCTAATGAAAAACTGTTTTTT. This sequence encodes CASSIDHPGSNEKLFF.

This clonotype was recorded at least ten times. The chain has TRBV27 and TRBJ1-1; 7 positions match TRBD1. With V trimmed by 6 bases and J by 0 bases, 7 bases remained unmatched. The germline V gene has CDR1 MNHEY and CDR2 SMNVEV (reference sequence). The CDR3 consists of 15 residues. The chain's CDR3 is CASRPMTGLNTEAFF. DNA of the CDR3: TGTGCCAGCAGACCAATGACAGGGTTGAACACTGAAGCTTTCTTT.

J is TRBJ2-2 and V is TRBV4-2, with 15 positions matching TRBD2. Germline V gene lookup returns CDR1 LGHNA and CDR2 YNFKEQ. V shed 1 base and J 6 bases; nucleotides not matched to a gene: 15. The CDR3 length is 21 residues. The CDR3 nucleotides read TGTGCCAGCAGCCAAGGATTCGGACTAGCGGGAGGGTTTAAAACGGCCGGGGAGCTGTTTTTT. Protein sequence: CASSQGFGLAGGFKTAGELFF.

As DNA, the CDR3 is TGCAGTGCCAGCCGGCGTGGCTTTGGAAACACCATATATTTT. Protein product: CSASRRGFGNTIYF. V gene TRBV20-1 combines with J gene TRBJ1-3, with no clear D. Trimming took off 6 bases at V and 3 bases at J, with 15 bases between the two ends. Germline V CDR1 and CDR2: DFQATT, SNEGSKA (reference sequence). This CDR3 spans 14 amino acids.

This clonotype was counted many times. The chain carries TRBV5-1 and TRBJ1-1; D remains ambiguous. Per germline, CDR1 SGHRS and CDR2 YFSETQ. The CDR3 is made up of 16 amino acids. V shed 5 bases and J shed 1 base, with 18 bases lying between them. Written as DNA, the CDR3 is TGCGCCAGCAGACTTGCGCGGCAAACCCCGAACACTGAAGCTTTCTTT. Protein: CASRLARQTPNTEAFF.

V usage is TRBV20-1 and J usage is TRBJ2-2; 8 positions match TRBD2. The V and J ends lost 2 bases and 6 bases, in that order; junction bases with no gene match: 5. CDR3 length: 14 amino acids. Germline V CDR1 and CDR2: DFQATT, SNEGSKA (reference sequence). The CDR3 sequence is CSARRGRYPGELFF. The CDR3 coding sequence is TGCAGTGCTAGACGCGGGAGGTACCCCGGGGAGCTGTTTTTT.

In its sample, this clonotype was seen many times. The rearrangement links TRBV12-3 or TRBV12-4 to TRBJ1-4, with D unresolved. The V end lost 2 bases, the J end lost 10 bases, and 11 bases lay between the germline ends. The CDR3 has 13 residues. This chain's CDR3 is CASSLIGVGKLFF. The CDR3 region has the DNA TGTGCCAGCAGTTTAATTGGAGTTGGAAAACTGTTTTTT.

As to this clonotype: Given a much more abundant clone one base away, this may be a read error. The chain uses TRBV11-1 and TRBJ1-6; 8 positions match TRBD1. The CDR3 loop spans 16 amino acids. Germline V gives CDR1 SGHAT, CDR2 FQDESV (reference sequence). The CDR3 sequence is CASSLWTGIENSLLHF. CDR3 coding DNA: TGTGCCAGCAGCCTATGGACAGGGATTGAAAATTCACTCCTCCACTTT.

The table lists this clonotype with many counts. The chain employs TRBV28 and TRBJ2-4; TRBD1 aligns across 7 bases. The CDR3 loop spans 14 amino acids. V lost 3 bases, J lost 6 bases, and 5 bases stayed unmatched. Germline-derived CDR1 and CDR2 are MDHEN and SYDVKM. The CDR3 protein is CASSFSRTGNIQYF. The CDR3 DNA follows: TGTGCCAGCAGTTTCTCTCGGACAGGAAACATTCAGTACTTC. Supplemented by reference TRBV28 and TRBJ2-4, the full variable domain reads DVKVTQSSRYLVKRTGEKVFLECVQDMDHENMFWYRQDPGLGLRLIYFSYDVKMKEKGDIPEGYSVSREKKERFSLILESASTNQTSMYLCASSFSRTGNIQYFGAGTRLSVL.

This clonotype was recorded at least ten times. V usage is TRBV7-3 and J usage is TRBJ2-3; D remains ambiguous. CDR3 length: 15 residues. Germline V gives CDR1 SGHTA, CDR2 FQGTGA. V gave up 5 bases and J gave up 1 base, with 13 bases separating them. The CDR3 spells CASSPTAVGTDTQYF. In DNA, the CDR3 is TGTGCCAGCAGCCCGACGGCTGTAGGCACAGATACGCAGTATTTT.

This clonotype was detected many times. This chain's CDR3 is CASSLFSGQGALGAFF. DNA for the CDR3: TGTGCCAGCAGTTTATTTTCGGGACAGGGGGCCCTTGGGGCTTTCTTT. The chain is built from TRBV27 and TRBJ1-1, with 12 bases lining up with TRBD1. Germline V gives CDR1 MNHEY, CDR2 SMNVEV (reference sequence). The CDR3 runs to 16 residues. The V and J ends lost 1 base and 11 bases, in that order; junction bases with no gene match: 11.

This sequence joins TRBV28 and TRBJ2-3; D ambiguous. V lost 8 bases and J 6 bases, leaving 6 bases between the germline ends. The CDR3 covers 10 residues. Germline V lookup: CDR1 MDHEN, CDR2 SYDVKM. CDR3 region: CASLSDTQYF. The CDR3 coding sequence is TGTGCCAGCTTGTCGGATACGCAGTATTTT.

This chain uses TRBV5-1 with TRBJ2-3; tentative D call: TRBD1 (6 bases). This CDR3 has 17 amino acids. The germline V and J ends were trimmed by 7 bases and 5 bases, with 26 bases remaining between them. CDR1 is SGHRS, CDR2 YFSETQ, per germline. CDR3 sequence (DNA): TGCGCCAGCCGAGGCCCCGGGACCCGCGAGGGACAAGATACGCAGTATTTT. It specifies CASRGPGTREGQDTQYF.

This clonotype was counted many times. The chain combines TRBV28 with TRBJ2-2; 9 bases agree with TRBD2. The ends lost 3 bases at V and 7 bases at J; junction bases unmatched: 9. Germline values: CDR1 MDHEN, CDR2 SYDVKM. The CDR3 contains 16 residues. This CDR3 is CASSFFLRGGFGELFF. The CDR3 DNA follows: TGTGCCAGCAGTTTTTTTCTGCGGGGGGGCTTCGGGGAGCTGTTTTTT.

Here the CDR3 DNA reads TGTGCCAGCAGTTACTCCTCGGGCGGGGAAGCTTTCTTT. Translated: CASSYSSGGEAFF. The chain joins TRBV6-5 to TRBJ1-1; no clear D gene. CDR3 length: 13 residues. Germline V gene lookup returns CDR1 MNHEY and CDR2 SVGAGI. Trimming left V 0 bases short and J 8 bases short, with 10 bases between.

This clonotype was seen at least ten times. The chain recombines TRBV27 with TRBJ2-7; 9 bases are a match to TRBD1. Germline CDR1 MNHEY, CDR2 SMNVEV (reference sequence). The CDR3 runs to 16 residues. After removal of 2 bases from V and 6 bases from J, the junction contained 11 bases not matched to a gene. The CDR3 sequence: CASSLVFGQGIPEQYF. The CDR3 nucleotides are TGTGCCAGCAGTTTAGTGTTTGGACAGGGGATCCCCGAGCAGTACTTC.

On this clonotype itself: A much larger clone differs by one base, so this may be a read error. DNA for the CDR3: TGTGCCAGCGGTTTGGGCGGTAGGAGAAGGGGGGAGACCCAGTACTTC. Translation: CASGLGGRRRGETQYF. V gene TRBV27 combines with J gene TRBJ2-5; perhaps TRBD1 as D (6 bases). The CDR3 loop spans 16 amino acids. Germline CDR1 and CDR2: MNHEY and SMNVEV (reference sequence).

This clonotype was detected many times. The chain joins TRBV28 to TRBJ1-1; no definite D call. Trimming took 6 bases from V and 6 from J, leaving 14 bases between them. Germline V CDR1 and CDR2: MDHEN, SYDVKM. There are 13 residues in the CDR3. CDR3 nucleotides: TGTGCCAGCAGGAGCACCGGGGTCCCTGAAGCTTTCTTT. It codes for CASRSTGVPEAFF.

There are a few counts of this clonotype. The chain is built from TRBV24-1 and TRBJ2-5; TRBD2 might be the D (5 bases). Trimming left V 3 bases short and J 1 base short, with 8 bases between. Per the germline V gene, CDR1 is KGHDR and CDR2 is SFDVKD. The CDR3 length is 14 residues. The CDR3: CATSDRGTQETQYF. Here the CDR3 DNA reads TGTGCCACCAGTGATCGGGGAACCCAAGAGACCCAGTACTTC.

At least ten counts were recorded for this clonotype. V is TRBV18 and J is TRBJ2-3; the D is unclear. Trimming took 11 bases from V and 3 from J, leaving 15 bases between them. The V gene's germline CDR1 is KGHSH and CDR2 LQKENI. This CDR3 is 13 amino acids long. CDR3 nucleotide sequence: TGTGCCGTACCGAGCCTGGGAACAGATACGCAGTATTTT. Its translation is CAVPSLGTDTQYF.

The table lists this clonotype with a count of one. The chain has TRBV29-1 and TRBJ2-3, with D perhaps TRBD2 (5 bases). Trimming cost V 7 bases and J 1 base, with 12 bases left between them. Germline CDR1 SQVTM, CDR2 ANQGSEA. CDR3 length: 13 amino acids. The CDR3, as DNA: TGCAGCGGTACCTTTAGCGGCACAGATACGCAGTATTTT. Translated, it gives CSGTFSGTDTQYF.

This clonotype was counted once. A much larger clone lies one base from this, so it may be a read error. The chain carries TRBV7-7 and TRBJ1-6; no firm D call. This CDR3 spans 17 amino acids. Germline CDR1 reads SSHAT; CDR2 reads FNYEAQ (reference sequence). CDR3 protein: CASSHPSWSEYNSPLHF. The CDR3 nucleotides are TGTGCTAGCAGCCACCCGAGCTGGTCCGAGTATAATTCACCCCTCCACTTT.

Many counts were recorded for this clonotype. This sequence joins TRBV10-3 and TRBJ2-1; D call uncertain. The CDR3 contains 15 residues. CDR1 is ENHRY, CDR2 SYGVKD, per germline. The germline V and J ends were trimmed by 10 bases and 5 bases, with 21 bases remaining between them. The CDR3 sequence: CATDPNGIIHNEQFF. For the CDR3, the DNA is TGTGCCACCGATCCGAATGGCATCATCCACAATGAGCAGTTCTTC.

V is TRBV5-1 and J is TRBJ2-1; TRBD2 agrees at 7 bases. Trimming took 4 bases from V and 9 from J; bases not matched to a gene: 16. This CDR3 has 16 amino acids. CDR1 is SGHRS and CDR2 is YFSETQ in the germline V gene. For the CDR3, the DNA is TGCGCCAGCAGCCGAGACTCTGGGGGGGGATTGGGTGAGCAGTTCTTC. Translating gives CASSRDSGGGLGEQFF.